This TCR beta chain was profiled in a study of T-cell memory formation after mild COVID-19. Whole-study results and caveats: Clones that contracted from day 15 to 85 were balanced CD4/CD8, while later expanders leaned CD4+.

V lost 7 bases to trimming and J lost 0 bases, with 10 bases between them. CDR3 length: 15 amino acids. Ten or more counts support this clonotype. Its antigen remains unknown. Amplification by 5'RACE using constant-segment primers produced TCR alpha and TCR beta cDNA libraries that carried sample barcodes and UMIs. MiXCR, applied by TCRdb to the 5' RACE reads, yields one record per CDR3 protein. This table has tens of thousands of distinct CDR3 sequences, 12% appearing once. The material sequenced was PBMCs or a T cell subset sorted from them (not recorded which). The gene calls are TRBV12-3 or TRBV12-4 and TRBJ1-6; D is perhaps TRBD1 (5 bases). The receptor comes from an adult woman who had mild COVID-19 (a few samples of this study predate the infection). Cell type and time point are not known. DNA for the CDR3: TGTGCCAGCACCCGGGGGGGCTCCTATAATTCACCCCTCCACTTT. Its protein is CASTRGGSYNSPLHF.